This T cell receptor (beta chain) came from a study of blood T cell repertoires in COVID-19. Background on the study: Researchers got acute and convalescent COVID-19 samples from the United States, Italy and Spain. Nucleic acid was either cDNA or gDNA, and it came from T cells, B-cell-depleted T cells, or PBMCs.

V dropped 5 bases and J dropped 0; count of bases not matched to a gene: 6. This CDR3 has 17 residues. Per germline, CDR1 LNHDA and CDR2 SQIVND (reference sequence). Clones were read by immunoSEQ multiplex PCR, and TCRdb kept only the in-frame ones, dropping some. The sample holds about 60,000 clones, approximately 85% seen once. Sequencing input: peripheral blood. The origin of this receptor is a human donor in a cohort sampled during active COVID-19. This chain connects TRBV19 to TRBJ2-6, with 8 nucleotides matching TRBD1. CDR3 nucleotides: TGTGCCAGTAGTTCGGGACAGGATTTCTCTGGGGCCAACGTCCTGACTTTC. This codes for CASSSGQDFSGANVLTF.